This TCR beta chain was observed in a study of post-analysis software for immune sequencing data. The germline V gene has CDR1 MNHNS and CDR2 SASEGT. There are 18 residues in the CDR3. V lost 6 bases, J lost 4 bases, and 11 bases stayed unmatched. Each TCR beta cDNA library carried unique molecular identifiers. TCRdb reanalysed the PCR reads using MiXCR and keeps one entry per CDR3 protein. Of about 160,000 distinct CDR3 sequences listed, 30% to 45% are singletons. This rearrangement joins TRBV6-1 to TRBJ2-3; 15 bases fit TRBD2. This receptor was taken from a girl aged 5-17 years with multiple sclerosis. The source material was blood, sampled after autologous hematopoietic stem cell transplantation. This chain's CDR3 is CASSRTSGRAGVPDTQYF. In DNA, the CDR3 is TGTGCCAGCAGCAGGACTAGCGGGAGGGCCGGTGTCCCAGATACGCAGTATTTT.